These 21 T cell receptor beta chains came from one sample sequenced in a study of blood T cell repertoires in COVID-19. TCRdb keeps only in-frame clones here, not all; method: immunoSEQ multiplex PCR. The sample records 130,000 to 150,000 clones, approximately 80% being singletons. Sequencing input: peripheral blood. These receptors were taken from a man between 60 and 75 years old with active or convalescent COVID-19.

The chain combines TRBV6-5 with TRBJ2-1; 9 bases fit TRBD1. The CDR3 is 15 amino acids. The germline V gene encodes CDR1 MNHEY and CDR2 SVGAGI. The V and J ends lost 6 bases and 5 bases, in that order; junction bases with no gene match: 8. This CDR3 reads CASSSGDRANNEQFF. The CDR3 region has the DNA TGTGCCAGCAGCTCCGGGGACAGGGCCAACAATGAGCAGTTCTTC.

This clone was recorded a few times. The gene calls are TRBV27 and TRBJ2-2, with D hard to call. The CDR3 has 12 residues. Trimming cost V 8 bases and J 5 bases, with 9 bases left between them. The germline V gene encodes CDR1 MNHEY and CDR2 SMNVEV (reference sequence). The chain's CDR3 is CASAPVTGELFF. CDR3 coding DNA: TGTGCCAGCGCGCCGGTTACCGGGGAGCTGTTTTTT.

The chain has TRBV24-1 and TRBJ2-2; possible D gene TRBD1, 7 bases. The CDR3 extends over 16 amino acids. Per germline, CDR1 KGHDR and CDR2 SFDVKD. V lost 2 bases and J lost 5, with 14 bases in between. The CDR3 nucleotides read TGTGCCACCAGTGATTCTTCAGGGGGGATGACCGGGGAGCTGTTTTTT. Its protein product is CATSDSSGGMTGELFF.

The CDR3 loop is CASRWDSYSNQPQHF. In nucleotides, the CDR3 is TGTGCCAGTAGATGGGACAGTTATAGCAATCAGCCCCAGCATTTT. V gene TRBV19 combines with J gene TRBJ1-5; 7 nucleotides match TRBD1. V shed 6 bases and J 0 bases; nucleotides not matched to a gene: 5. There are 15 residues in the CDR3. Germline assignment: CDR1 LNHDA and CDR2 SQIVND (reference sequence).

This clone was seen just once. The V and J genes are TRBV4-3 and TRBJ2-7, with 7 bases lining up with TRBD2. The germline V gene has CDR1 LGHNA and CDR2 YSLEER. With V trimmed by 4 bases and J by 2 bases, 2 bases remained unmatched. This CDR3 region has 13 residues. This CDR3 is CASSLGTTYEQYF. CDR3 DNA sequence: TGCGCCAGCAGCCTAGGGACTACCTACGAGCAGTACTTC.

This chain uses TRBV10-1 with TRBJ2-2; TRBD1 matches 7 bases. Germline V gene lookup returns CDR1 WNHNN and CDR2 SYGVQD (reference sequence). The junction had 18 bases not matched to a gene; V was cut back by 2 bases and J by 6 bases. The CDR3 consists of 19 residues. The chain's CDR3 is CASSEEVRTGPIYSGELFF. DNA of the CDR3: TGCGCCAGCAGTGAGGAGGTGAGGACAGGACCAATTTATTCCGGGGAGCTGTTTTTT.

CDR3: CASSPRDDRDGYTF. CDR3 nucleotide sequence: TGCGCCAGCAGCCCCCGAGACGACAGGGACGGCTACACCTTC. The J gene is TRBJ1-2, the V gene TRBV5-1; 7 bases match TRBD1. The CDR3 spans 14 residues. CDR1 is SGHRS and CDR2 is YFSETQ in the germline V gene. V lost 4 bases and J lost 8; bases outside the gene matches: 11.

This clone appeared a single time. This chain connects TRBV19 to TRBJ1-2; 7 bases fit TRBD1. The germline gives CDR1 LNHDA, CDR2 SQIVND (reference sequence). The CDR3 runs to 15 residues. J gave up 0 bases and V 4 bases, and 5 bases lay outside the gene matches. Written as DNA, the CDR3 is TGTGCCAGTAGTAAAAGGGACAGCTCTAACTATGGCTACACCTTC. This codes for CASSKRDSSNYGYTF.

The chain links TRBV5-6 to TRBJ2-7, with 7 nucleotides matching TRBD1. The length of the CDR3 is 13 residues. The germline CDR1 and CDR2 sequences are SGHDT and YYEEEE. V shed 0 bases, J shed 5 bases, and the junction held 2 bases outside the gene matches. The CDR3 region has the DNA TGTGCCAGCAGCTTGGTAGGGGGCCACGAGCAGTACTTC. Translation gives CASSLVGGHEQYF.

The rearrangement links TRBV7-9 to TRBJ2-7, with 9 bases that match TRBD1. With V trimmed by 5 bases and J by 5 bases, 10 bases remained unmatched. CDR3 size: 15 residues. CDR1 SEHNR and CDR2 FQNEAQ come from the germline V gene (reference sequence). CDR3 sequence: CASSRRTGEGNEQYF. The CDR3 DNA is TGTGCCAGCAGCAGACGGACAGGGGAGGGCAACGAGCAGTACTTC. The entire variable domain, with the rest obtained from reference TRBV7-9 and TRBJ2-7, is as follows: DTGVSQNPRHKITKRGQNVTFRCDPISEHNRLYWYRQTLGQGPEFLTYFQNEAQLEKSRLLSDRFSAERPKGSFSTLEIQRTEQGDSAMYLCASSRRTGEGNEQYFGPGTRLTVT.

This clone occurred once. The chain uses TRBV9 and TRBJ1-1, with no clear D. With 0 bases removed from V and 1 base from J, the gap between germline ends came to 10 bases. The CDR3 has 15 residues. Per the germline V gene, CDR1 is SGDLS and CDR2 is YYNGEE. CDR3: CASSVGATRNTEAFF. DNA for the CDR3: TGTGCCAGCAGCGTAGGGGCCACGAGGAACACTGAAGCTTTCTTT. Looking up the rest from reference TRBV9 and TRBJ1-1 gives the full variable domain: DSGVTQTPKHLITATGQRVTLRCSPRSGDLSVYWYQQSLDQGLQFLIQYYNGEERAKGNILERFSAQQFPDLHSELNLSSLELGDSALYFCASSVGATRNTEAFFGQGTRLTVV.

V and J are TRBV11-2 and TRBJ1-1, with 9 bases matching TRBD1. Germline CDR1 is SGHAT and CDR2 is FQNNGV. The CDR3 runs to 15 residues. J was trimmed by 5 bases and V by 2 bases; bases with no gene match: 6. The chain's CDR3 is CASSLRTGVGTEAFF. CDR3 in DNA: TGTGCCAGCAGCTTAAGGACAGGGGTAGGGACTGAAGCTTTCTTT. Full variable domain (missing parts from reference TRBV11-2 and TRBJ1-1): EAGVAQSPRYKIIEKRQSVAFWCNPISGHATLYWYQQILGQGPKLLIQFQNNGVVDDSQLPKDRFSAERLKGVDSTLKIQPAKLEDSAVYLCASSLRTGVGTEAFFGQGTRLTVV.

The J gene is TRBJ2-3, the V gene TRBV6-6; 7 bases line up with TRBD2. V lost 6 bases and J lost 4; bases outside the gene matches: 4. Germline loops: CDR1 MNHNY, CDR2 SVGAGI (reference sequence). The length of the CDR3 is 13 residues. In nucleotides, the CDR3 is TGTGCCAGCAGCTTAGCGGGTTCAGATACGCAGTATTTT. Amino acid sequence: CASSLAGSDTQYF.

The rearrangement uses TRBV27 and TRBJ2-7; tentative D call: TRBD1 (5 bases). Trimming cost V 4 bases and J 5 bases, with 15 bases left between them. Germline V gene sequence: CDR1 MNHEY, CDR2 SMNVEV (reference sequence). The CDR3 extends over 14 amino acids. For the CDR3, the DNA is TGTGCCAGCAGTTACCAAGGGCAGGGTGACGAGCAGTACTTC. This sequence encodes CASSYQGQGDEQYF.

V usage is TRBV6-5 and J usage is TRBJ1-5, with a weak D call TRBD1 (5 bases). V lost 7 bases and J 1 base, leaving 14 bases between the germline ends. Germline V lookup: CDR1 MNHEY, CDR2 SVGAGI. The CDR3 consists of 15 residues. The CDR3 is CASMDLGRSNQPQHF. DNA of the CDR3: TGTGCCAGCATGGATTTGGGGCGCAGCAATCAGCCCCAGCATTTT.

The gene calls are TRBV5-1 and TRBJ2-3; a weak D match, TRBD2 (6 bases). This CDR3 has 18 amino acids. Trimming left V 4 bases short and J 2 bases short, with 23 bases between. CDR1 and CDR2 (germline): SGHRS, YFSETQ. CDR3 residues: CASSPAATSNGDTDTQYF. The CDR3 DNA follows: TGCGCCAGCAGCCCGGCTGCGACTAGTAACGGCGACACAGATACGCAGTATTTT.

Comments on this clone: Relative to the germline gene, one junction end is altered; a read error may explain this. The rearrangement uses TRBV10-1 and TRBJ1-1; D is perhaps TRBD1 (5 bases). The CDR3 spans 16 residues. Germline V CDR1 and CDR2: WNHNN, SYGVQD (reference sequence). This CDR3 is CARSVLATDMNTEAFF. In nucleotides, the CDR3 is TGCGCCAGAAGTGTTCTTGCGACGGACATGAACACTGAAGCTTTCTTT.

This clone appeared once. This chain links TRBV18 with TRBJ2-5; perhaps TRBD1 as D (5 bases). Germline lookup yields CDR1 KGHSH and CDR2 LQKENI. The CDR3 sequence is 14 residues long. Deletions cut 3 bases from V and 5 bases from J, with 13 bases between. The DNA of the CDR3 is TGTGCCAGCTCACCGTCTCAGGGTAGGGAGACCCAGTACTTC. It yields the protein CASSPSQGRETQYF.

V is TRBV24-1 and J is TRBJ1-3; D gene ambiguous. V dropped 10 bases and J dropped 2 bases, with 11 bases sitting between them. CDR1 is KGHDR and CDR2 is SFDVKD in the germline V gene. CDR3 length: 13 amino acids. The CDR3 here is CATAPGAGNTIYF. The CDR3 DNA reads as TGTGCCACGGCCCCCGGGGCTGGAAACACCATATATTTT.

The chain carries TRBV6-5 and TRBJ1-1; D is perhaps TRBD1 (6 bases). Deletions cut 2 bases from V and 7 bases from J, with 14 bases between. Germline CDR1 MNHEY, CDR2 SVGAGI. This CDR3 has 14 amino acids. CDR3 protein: CASSYASGASEAFF. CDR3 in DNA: TGTGCCAGCAGTTACGCCTCAGGGGCCAGTGAAGCTTTCTTT.

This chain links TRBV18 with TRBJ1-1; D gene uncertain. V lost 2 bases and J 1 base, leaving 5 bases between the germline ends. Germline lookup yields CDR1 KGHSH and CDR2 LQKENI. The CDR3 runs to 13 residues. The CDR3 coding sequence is TGTGCCAGCTCACCAGAGGGGAACACTGAAGCTTTCTTT. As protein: CASSPEGNTEAFF.